These 2 T cell receptor beta chains were sequenced from one sample in a study of CD8 T cells in ankylosing spondylitis. TCRdb itself ran the 5' RACE reads through MiXCR, one entry per CDR3 protein. Of some 270,000 distinct CDR3 sequences detected, 15% to 20% appear once; the ten largest clones hold around 33%. Source material: blood, either unsorted or a sorted T cell fraction (not recorded which). These receptors came from a male donor with ankylosing spondylitis or in good health (not recorded which).

This chain connects TRBV6-5 to TRBJ2-1; perhaps D is TRBD1 or TRBD2 (5 bases each). The germline V and J ends were trimmed by 2 bases and 1 base, with 12 bases remaining between them. The CDR3 spans 16 residues. Germline loops: CDR1 MNHEY, CDR2 SVGAGI. The CDR3 region has the DNA TGTGCCAGCAGTTACGGGACCACGGCTTCCTACAATGAGCAGTTCTTC. Amino acid sequence: CASSYGTTASYNEQFF.

The chain couples TRBV20-1 to TRBJ2-7; TRBD2 might be the D (6 bases). In germline, CDR1 is DFQATT, CDR2 SNEGSKA (reference sequence). The CDR3 has 17 amino acids. Trimming took off 0 bases at V and 2 bases at J, with 20 bases between the two ends. In DNA, the CDR3 is TGCAGTGCTAGAGATCAGGAGGGGATCGGGGTGACCTACGAGCAGTACTTC. Its protein is CSARDQEGIGVTYEQYF.